Given below is one T cell receptor beta chain in context. What it binds is not known. This entry comes from a study of shared clonotypes between healthy human individuals. Broader study findings: Generation of non-shared clonotypes was less probable than generation of clonotypes shared by all four donors. Naive subsets tended to show greater estimated richness than memory subsets.

Naive CD45RA+ and memory CD45RA-negative subsets were split from CD4+ cells. The CDR3 runs 14 residues. Germline V lookup: CDR1 SGHTS, CDR2 YDEGEE. J was trimmed by 3 bases and V by 7 bases; bases with no gene match: 1. In the original processing: There were no quality scores in the junction-only immunoSEQ sequences, so filtering differed. The repertoire was sequenced with immunoSEQ multiplex PCR; TCRdb's copy has only in-frame clones and lacks some. For V, J and clone size, that table is used; D and trimming come from the DNA. The sample records about 980,000 clones, around three quarters being singletons.

This receptor was identified in a man between 18 and 35 years old in good health. Sequenced material: memory CD4+ T cells sorted from blood. As for subset: CD45RA-negative fraction. This chain links TRBV5-8 with TRBJ2-5; 15 bases align to TRBD2. The CDR3 nucleotides read TGTGCCAGCCGGACTAGCGGGAGGGAAGAGACCCAGTACTTC. It yields the protein CASRTSGREETQYF.